This passage covers 15 T cell receptor beta chains from one sample sequenced in a study of blood T cell repertoires in COVID-19. Using immunoSEQ multiplex PCR, the repertoire was profiled, and TCRdb retains in-frame clones only, with some absent. The sample consists of about 150,000 clones, 80% to 90% of them appearing once. What was sequenced was PBMCs or T cells enriched from blood (not recorded which). These receptors were collected from a man over 45 who had recovered from COVID-19.

The genes are TRBV18 and TRBJ2-5; 9 bases fit TRBD1. J gave up 1 base and V 3 bases, and 3 bases lay outside the gene matches. CDR1 is KGHSH and CDR2 is LQKENI in the germline V gene. The CDR3 runs 15 residues. The CDR3 nucleotides are TGTGCCAGCTCACCCGGACAGGGGAGCCAAGAGACCCAGTACTTC. Amino acids: CASSPGQGSQETQYF.

V gene TRBV18 combines with J gene TRBJ1-2; TRBD1 might be the D (5 bases). Germline values: CDR1 KGHSH, CDR2 LQKENI. V dropped 3 bases and J dropped 8 bases, with 10 bases sitting between them. This CDR3 spans 12 amino acids. In DNA, the CDR3 is TGTGCCAGCTCACCCGGGACTCGGGGCTACACCTTC. It codes for CASSPGTRGYTF.

The chain combines TRBV7-8 with TRBJ1-4, with 9 bases aligning to TRBD1. Trimming took 5 bases from V and 4 from J; bases not matched to a gene: 5. The germline V gene encodes CDR1 SGHVS and CDR2 FQNEAQ. The CDR3 is made up of 15 amino acids. The CDR3 region has the DNA TGTGCCAGCAGCCCCCGGGACAGGGTTAATGAAAAACTGTTTTTT. It specifies CASSPRDRVNEKLFF.

This clone was seen a single time. The chain employs TRBV18 and TRBJ2-5; 9 positions match TRBD1. Germline CDR1 reads KGHSH; CDR2 reads LQKENI. The CDR3 spans 14 residues. Trimming at V came to 5 bases and at J to 3 bases, leaving 4 bases not matched to a gene. In DNA form, the CDR3 reads TGTGCCAGCTCATATACAGGGGGCGAAGAGACCCAGTACTTC. As protein: CASSYTGGEETQYF.

This clone was recorded many times. The chain uses TRBV2 and TRBJ1-5; D is perhaps TRBD1 (5 bases). This CDR3 has 14 residues. Germline CDR1 reads SNHLY; CDR2 reads FYNNEI. The V and J ends lost 3 bases and 5 bases respectively, with 11 bases between them. The CDR3 DNA reads TGTGCCAGCAGTGAGGGATGGGGGGATCAGCCCCAGCATTTT. Translated, it gives CASSEGWGDQPQHF. The complete variable domain, with remaining parts taken from reference TRBV2 and TRBJ1-5, reads EPEVTQTPSHQVTQMGQEVILRCVPISNHLYFYWYRQILGQKVEFLVSFYNNEISEKSEIFDDQFSVERPDGSNFTLKIRSTKLEDSAMYFCASSEGWGDQPQHFGDGTRLSIL.

The genes are TRBV30 and TRBJ1-3; D not resolved. Trimming removed 5 bases from V and 0 bases from J, with 14 bases in between. The germline CDR1 and CDR2 sequences are GTSNPN and SVGIG (reference sequence). The CDR3 loop spans 15 amino acids. CDR3 protein: CAWSPVSSSGNTIYF. CDR3 bases: TGTGCCTGGTCCCCAGTCTCATCCTCTGGAAACACCATATATTTT.

The chain uses TRBV5-1 and TRBJ1-3, with a possible D match to TRBD1 (6 bases). Germline V gene sequence: CDR1 SGHRS, CDR2 YFSETQ. The CDR3 contains 15 residues. V dropped 2 bases and J dropped 4 bases, with 13 bases sitting between them. The CDR3 region is CASSLAQGSGNTIYF. The CDR3 DNA reads as TGCGCCAGCAGCTTAGCCCAGGGGTCCGGAAACACCATATATTTT.

The rearrangement uses TRBV6-1 and TRBJ1-6; D may be TRBD1 (5 bases). From germline, CDR1 is MNHNS and CDR2 SASEGT. V lost 1 base, J lost 4 bases, and 11 bases lay in between. The CDR3 sequence is 16 residues long. The CDR3 nucleotides read TGTGCCAGCAGTGAAGGGGCCCAGGGTTATAATTCACCCCTCCACTTT. Amino acid sequence: CASSEGAQGYNSPLHF.

The rearrangement uses TRBV19 and TRBJ1-4; TRBD1 matches at 7 bases. The V segment lost 3 bases and the J segment 8 bases; nucleotides outside the gene matches: 9. The CDR3 has 15 residues. Germline CDR1 LNHDA, CDR2 SQIVND (reference sequence). The CDR3 here is CASSIQGGLWEKLFF. CDR3 nucleotides: TGTGCCAGTAGTATCCAGGGGGGCCTATGGGAAAAACTGTTTTTT.

This chain uses TRBV28 with TRBJ1-3, with 9 positions matching TRBD1. Losses at the gene ends were 6 bases for V and 2 bases for J; bases not matched to a gene: 8. Per germline, CDR1 MDHEN and CDR2 SYDVKM. The CDR3 consists of 16 residues. The CDR3 region is CASRFTGGQTGNTIYF. CDR3 in DNA: TGTGCCAGCAGGTTTACAGGGGGCCAAACTGGAAACACCATATATTTT.

The J gene is TRBJ2-7, the V gene TRBV30, with TRBD2 as a possible D gene (6 bases). CDR3 length: 14 residues. V lost 3 bases and J 2 bases, leaving 14 bases between the germline ends. In germline, CDR1 is GTSNPN, CDR2 SVGIG (reference sequence). DNA of the CDR3: TGTGCCTGGAGAGTTGCGGGACCCCCCTACGAGCAGTACTTC. Translation: CAWRVAGPPYEQYF.

The chain employs TRBV4-3 and TRBJ1-3; possible D gene TRBD1, 5 bases. This CDR3 is built from 16 residues. The germline CDR1 and CDR2 sequences are LGHNA and YSLEER. V shed 1 base and J shed 3 bases, with 13 bases lying between them. The CDR3 sequence is CASSQGPGGFGNTIYF. The CDR3 nucleotides are TGCGCCAGCAGCCAAGGACCGGGGGGGTTTGGAAACACCATATATTTT.

The genes are TRBV2 and TRBJ1-5; 9 nucleotides match TRBD1. Germline CDR1 and CDR2: SNHLY and FYNNEI. The junction had 7 bases not matched to a gene; V was cut back by 7 bases and J by 6 bases. The CDR3 consists of 14 residues. CDR3 sequence (DNA): TGTGCCAGCACCCCGGGACAGGGTCGTCAGCCCCAGCATTTT. This codes for CASTPGQGRQPQHF.

This rearrangement joins TRBV18 to TRBJ1-4; D may be TRBD1 (5 bases). V was shortened by 6 bases and J by 7 bases, with 15 bases between the two germline ends. CDR3 length: 14 amino acids. CDR1 KGHSH and CDR2 LQKENI come from the germline V gene. CDR3 nucleotides: TGTGCCAGCTCGCCCTGGGGACTCAGTGAAAAACTGTTTTTT. This gives the protein CASSPWGLSEKLFF.

The chain has TRBV19 and TRBJ1-1, with D maybe TRBD1 (6 bases). In germline, CDR1 is LNHDA, CDR2 SQIVND (reference sequence). The CDR3 totals 15 residues. V shed 5 bases and J shed 4 bases, with 17 bases lying between them. The CDR3, as DNA: TGTGCCAGTAGTCCCACTAGGACAGCTTTCACTGAAGCTTTCTTT. Translating it yields CASSPTRTAFTEAFF.